The 22 T cell receptor beta chains listed next were all sequenced from one sample in a study of spatial heterogeneity in lung cancer (dated by TCRdb to between 2019 and 2020). The library was built by means of 5' RACE. TCRdb records NextSeq 500 as the sequencer. TCRdb reran the public reads through fastp at Q25 and MiXCR, keeping productive beta chains. Every CDR3 protein is listed once, alongside the most common genes and DNA of its rows. This sample lists about 38,000 distinct CDR3 sequences; approximately 7.5% were detected once. Under 30% of the sample is taken by the ten largest. The sample's time point label, in plain terms: sample taken at primary tumor resection. Whole RNA extracted from tumor and nontumor lung tissue, or from cryopreserved PBMC samples, was used for TCR sequencing without cell sorting. Sample: PBMCs, taken at surgery. These receptors came from a male donor with early-stage non-small cell lung cancer.

This clonotype was counted a few times. This chain links TRBV18 with TRBJ2-5; D possibly corresponds to TRBD2 (5 bases). Trimming removed 6 bases at V and 3 bases at J, with 17 bases between. Germline values: CDR1 KGHSH, CDR2 LQKENI. The CDR3 is 15 amino acids. For the CDR3, the DNA is TGTGCCAGCTCTCGACGGGAAGGAATGGAAGAGACCCAGTACTTC. Translated, it gives CASSRREGMEETQYF.

The sample holds many counts of this clonotype. The rearrangement joins TRBV24-1 to TRBJ2-3; possibly TRBD2 for D (6 bases). V lost 1 base and J 1 base, leaving 8 bases between the germline ends. This CDR3 comprises 15 residues. Looked up from germline, CDR1 is KGHDR and CDR2 is SFDVKD. CDR3 sequence reads: CATSDFGTGTDTQYF. As DNA, the CDR3 is TGTGCCACCAGTGATTTTGGGACTGGCACAGATACGCAGTATTTT.

This clonotype was recorded a few times. It may be a read error: a sequence one base away is much more abundant. V usage is TRBV10-3 and J usage is TRBJ1-1, with 7 bases fitting TRBD1. Trimming at V came to 0 bases and at J to 5 bases, leaving 6 bases not matched to a gene. CDR1 and CDR2 from the germline V gene are ENHRY and SYGVKD. This CDR3 spans 15 amino acids. CDR3 nucleotides: TGTGCCATCAGTGAGTCGACAGGGCGCGAGACTGAAGCTTTCTTT. Translating it yields CAISESTGRETEAFF.

The sample holds many counts of this clonotype. V is TRBV11-2 and J is TRBJ2-1, with 8 positions matching TRBD2. Trimming removed 5 bases from V and 2 bases from J; junction bases left unmatched: 5. Germline V gene lookup returns CDR1 SGHAT and CDR2 FQNNGV. The CDR3 sequence is 15 residues long. CDR3 loop: CASSLAGSTYNEQFF. The DNA of the CDR3 is TGTGCCAGCAGCCTAGCGGGCAGCACCTACAATGAGCAGTTCTTC.

This clonotype was seen repeatedly, ten times or more. The chain carries TRBV7-9 and TRBJ1-1; D might be TRBD1 (6 bases). CDR3 size: 14 residues. Germline CDR1 is SEHNR and CDR2 is FQNEAQ (reference sequence). V was cut by 5 bases and J by 6 bases, with 16 bases left in between. Written as DNA, the CDR3 is TGTGCCAGCAGCCGCGGACAGCCGCAATCTGAAGCTTTCTTT. Protein: CASSRGQPQSEAFF.

To note about this clonotype: Possible read error: a much larger clone is one base away. The rearrangement links TRBV6-6 to TRBJ1-2; no firm D call. Germline V CDR1 and CDR2: MNHNY, SVGAGI (reference sequence). This CDR3 has 13 residues. V lost 6 bases to trimming and J lost 4 bases, with 12 bases between them. CDR3: CASSPGPTYGYTF. CDR3 nucleotides: TGTGCCAGCAGCCCCGGGCCAACCTATGGCTACACCTTC.

This clonotype was counted only a few times. The chain couples TRBV5-1 to TRBJ1-3; no clear D. The V and J ends lost 0 bases and 1 base respectively, with 20 bases between them. The germline V gene encodes CDR1 SGHRS and CDR2 YFSETQ. This CDR3 has 19 amino acids. In nucleotides, the CDR3 is TGCGCCAGCAGCTTGGAACCTCCTCGGAGACTGGGGTCTGGAAACACCATATATTTT. Translation: CASSLEPPRRLGSGNTIYF.

This clonotype was counted at least ten times. This sequence joins TRBV12-3 or TRBV12-4 and TRBJ2-7, with D possibly TRBD1 on 5 matching bases. V dropped 1 base and J dropped 1 base, with 11 bases sitting between them. The CDR3 is 15 amino acids. The CDR3 loop is CASSLGRATSYEQYF. The CDR3 nucleotides are TGTGCCAGCAGTTTAGGCAGGGCCACTTCCTACGAGCAGTACTTC.

This clonotype was counted at least ten times. This chain uses TRBV15 with TRBJ2-2; 9 bases agree with TRBD1. Trimming removed 6 bases from V and 5 bases from J; junction bases left unmatched: 7. CDR3 length: 15 amino acids. The germline gives CDR1 LNHNV, CDR2 YYDKDF (reference sequence). The CDR3 DNA is TGTGCCACCAGTAAGGACAGGGGAAGGACCGGGGAGCTGTTTTTT. Its translation is CATSKDRGRTGELFF.

This clonotype was detected ten times or more. The chain couples TRBV7-6 to TRBJ2-3; tentatively, D is TRBD2 (5 bases). CDR1 is SGHVS, CDR2 FNYEAQ, per germline. The CDR3 contains 15 residues. V dropped 8 bases and J dropped 0 bases, with 15 bases sitting between them. The CDR3 DNA follows: TGTGCCAGCTTGCCTAGCTCGTCTAGCACAGATACGCAGTATTTT. Translated: CASLPSSSSTDTQYF.

The chain carries TRBV7-9 and TRBJ2-3; tentative D call: TRBD1 (5 bases). This CDR3 comprises 14 residues. The V gene lost 1 base and the J gene lost 3 bases, with 8 bases spanning the gap. The germline V gene has CDR1 SEHNR and CDR2 FQNEAQ (reference sequence). The CDR3 loop is CASSLEGLTDTQYF. DNA of the CDR3: TGTGCCAGCAGCTTAGAGGGGCTGACAGATACGCAGTATTTT.

The table lists this clonotype with a count of one. The chain combines TRBV6-2 or TRBV6-3 with TRBJ2-5; 9 bases align to TRBD1. V lost 6 bases, J lost 4 bases, and 3 bases stayed unmatched. The germline gives CDR1 MNHEY, CDR2 SVGEGT. The CDR3 is 13 residues long. CDR3 sequence: CASRTGGGETQYF. The CDR3 nucleotides are TGTGCCAGCAGGACAGGGGGAGGAGAGACCCAGTACTTC.

This clonotype was picked up many times. V gene TRBV29-1 combines with J gene TRBJ2-3; D gene ambiguous. V was trimmed by 4 bases and J by 3 bases, leaving 14 bases between them. Germline V gives CDR1 SQVTM, CDR2 ANQGSEA. This CDR3 is 14 amino acids long. The CDR3 DNA follows: TGCAGCGTTGCAAGGCAAAGTATTACAGATACGCAGTATTTT. This gives the protein CSVARQSITDTQYF.

This sequence joins TRBV6-2 or TRBV6-3 and TRBJ2-1; TRBD1 agrees at 8 bases. V trimming: 4 bases; J trimming: 2 bases; junction bases outside the gene matches: 10. The CDR3 loop spans 17 amino acids. Germline V lookup: CDR1 MNHEY, CDR2 SVGEGT. The CDR3 loop reads CASSLGRQGSAYNEQFF. The DNA for the CDR3 is TGTGCCAGCAGTTTGGGGCGACAGGGGAGCGCCTACAATGAGCAGTTCTTC.

This clonotype was counted only a few times. V is TRBV27 and J is TRBJ2-2; D not resolved. Germline V CDR1 and CDR2: MNHEY, SMNVEV (reference sequence). Trimming took off 1 base at V and 1 base at J, with 4 bases between the two ends. The CDR3 sequence is 14 residues long. In DNA, the CDR3 is TGTGCCAGCAGTTTATTGCAGAACACCGGGGAGCTGTTTTTT. It codes for CASSLLQNTGELFF.

This clonotype was seen many times. The chain has TRBV10-3 and TRBJ2-7; D gene ambiguous. Germline CDR1 ENHRY, CDR2 SYGVKD. The ends were cut back, 4 bases at V and 2 bases at J, with 9 bases in the middle. CDR3 size: 13 residues. The CDR3 is CAISANRPYEQYF. The CDR3 coding sequence is TGTGCCATCAGTGCGAACAGACCCTACGAGCAGTACTTC.

In this sample, this clonotype turned up many times. The rearrangement uses TRBV20-1 and TRBJ2-7; 7 bases are a match to TRBD1. In germline, CDR1 is DFQATT, CDR2 SNEGSKA (reference sequence). V lost 3 bases, J lost 0 bases, and 11 bases stayed unmatched. This CDR3 contains 16 residues. The CDR3 bases are TGCAGTGCTAGTCCGCCTCCGGGACAGAGCTCCTACGAGCAGTACTTC. Translating gives CSASPPPGQSSYEQYF.

This clonotype was seen many times. The chain combines TRBV7-2 with TRBJ1-1, with 7 bases that match TRBD1. The CDR3 is 16 amino acids. The J segment lost 1 base and the V segment lost 2 bases, leaving 7 bases of the junction unmatched. Germline lookup yields CDR1 SGHTA and CDR2 FQGNSA. This chain's CDR3 is CASSLPLGTANTEAFF. The DNA for the CDR3 is TGTGCCAGCAGCTTACCCTTGGGGACAGCGAACACTGAAGCTTTCTTT. The full variable domain, with the rest looked up from reference TRBV7-2 and TRBJ1-1, is GAGVSQSPSNKVTEKGKDVELRCDPISGHTALYWYRQSLGQGLEFLIYFQGNSAPDKSGLPSDRFSAERTGGSVSTLTIQRTQQEDSAVYLCASSLPLGTANTEAFFGQGTRLTVV.

Here the CDR3 reads CASSRDTTYEQYV. In DNA, the CDR3 is TGTGCCAGCTCACGGGACACCACCTACGAGCAGTACGTC. The rearrangement joins TRBV18 to TRBJ2-7; tentative D call: TRBD1 (6 bases). Trimming took 4 bases from V and 2 from J, leaving 9 bases between them. The CDR3 is made up of 13 amino acids. Germline-derived CDR1 and CDR2 are KGHSH and LQKENI.

This clonotype came up a few times. V and J are TRBV12-3 or TRBV12-4 and TRBJ2-3, with D possibly matching TRBD1 (5 bases). Deletions cut 6 bases from V and 0 bases from J, with 16 bases between. The CDR3 totals 16 residues. The CDR3: CASSQLGEPSTDTQYF. The CDR3 DNA reads as TGTGCCAGCAGCCAGTTAGGGGAACCCAGCACAGATACGCAGTATTTT.

The chain joins TRBV4-1 to TRBJ1-5; the D is unclear. Between the trimmed V and J ends, which lost 3 bases and 3 bases, there was a span of 12 bases. CDR3 size: 15 residues. CDR1 is MGHRA and CDR2 is YSYEKL in the germline V gene. Here the CDR3 reads CASSQAGYYNQPQHF. The CDR3 nucleotides read TGCGCCAGCAGCCAGGCCGGCTATTACAATCAGCCCCAGCATTTT.

This clonotype was picked up many times. The chain has TRBV5-6 and TRBJ1-2; a weak D match, TRBD1 (5 bases). CDR3 length: 13 amino acids. Germline V gene data show CDR1 as SGHDT and CDR2 as YYEEEE. V was trimmed by 5 bases and J by 7 bases, leaving 15 bases between them. CDR3 sequence: CASSPTEISGYTF. The CDR3 DNA reads as TGTGCCAGCAGTCCGACAGAAATCTCTGGCTACACCTTC.